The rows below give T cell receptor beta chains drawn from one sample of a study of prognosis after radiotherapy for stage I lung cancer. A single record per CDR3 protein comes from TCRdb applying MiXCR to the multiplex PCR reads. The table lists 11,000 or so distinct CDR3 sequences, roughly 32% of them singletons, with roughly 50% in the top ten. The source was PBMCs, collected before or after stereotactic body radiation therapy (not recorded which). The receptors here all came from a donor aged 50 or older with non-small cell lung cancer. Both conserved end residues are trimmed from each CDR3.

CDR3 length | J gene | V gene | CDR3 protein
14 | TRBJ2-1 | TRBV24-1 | ATEGTSPGRDNEQF
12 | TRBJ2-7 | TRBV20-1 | SARDLGGYYEQY
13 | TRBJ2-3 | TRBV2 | ASFLWERATDTQY
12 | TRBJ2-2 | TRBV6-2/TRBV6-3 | ASSYSGVTGELF
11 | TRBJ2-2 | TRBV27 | ASSFLRSGELF
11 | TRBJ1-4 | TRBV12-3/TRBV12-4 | ASSSGLNEKLF
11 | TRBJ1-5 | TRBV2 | ASNLRKVQPQH
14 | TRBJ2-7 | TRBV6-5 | ASSYSLAGVGYEQY
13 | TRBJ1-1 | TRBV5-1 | ASSVLDPGVTEAF
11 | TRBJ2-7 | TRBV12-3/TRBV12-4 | ASSFSRSYEQY
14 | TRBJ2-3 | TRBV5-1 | ASSLEGGLKLDTQY
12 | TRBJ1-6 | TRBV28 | ASSFRGGESPLH
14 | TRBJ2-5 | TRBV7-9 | ASSEGLALYQETQY
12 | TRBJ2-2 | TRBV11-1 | ASSLALKTGELF
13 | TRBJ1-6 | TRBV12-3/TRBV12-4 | ARRPGGGGNSPLH
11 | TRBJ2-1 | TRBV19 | TSNSGVWDEQF
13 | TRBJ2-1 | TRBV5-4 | ASSGGASSYNEQF
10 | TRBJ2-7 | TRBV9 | ASGQGAYEQY
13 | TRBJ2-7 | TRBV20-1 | SAREGTGNSYEQY
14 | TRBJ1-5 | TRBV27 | ASSLRGEPSNQPQH
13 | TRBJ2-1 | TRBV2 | ASRERDEAYNEQF
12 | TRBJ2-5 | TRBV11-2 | ASSSYSTQETQY
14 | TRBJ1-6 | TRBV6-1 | ASSRGGERHNSPPN
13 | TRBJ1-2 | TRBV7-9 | ASSLAYRNSYGYT
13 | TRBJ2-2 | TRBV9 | ASSVGGGPTGELF
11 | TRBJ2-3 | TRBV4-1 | ASSQLGTDKQY
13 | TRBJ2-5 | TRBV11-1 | ASSSLGQEMETQY
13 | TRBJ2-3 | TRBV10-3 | AISAGTSRTDTQY